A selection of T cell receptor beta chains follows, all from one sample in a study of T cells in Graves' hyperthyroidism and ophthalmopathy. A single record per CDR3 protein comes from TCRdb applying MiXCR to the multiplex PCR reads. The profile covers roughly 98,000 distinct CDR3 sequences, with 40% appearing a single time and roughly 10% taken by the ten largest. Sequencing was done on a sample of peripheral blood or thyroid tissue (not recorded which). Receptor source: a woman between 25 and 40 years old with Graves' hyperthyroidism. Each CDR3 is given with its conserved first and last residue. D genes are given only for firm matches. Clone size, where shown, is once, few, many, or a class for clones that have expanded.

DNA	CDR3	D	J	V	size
TGTGCCAGCTCACCACGCAAAGGGGGCAACTATGGCTACACCTTC	CASSPRKGGNYGYTF	TRBD1	TRBJ1-2	TRBV18	few
TGTGCCAGCAGCCGAGGACCGCGCGATACGCAGTATTTT	CASSRGPRDTQYF	.	TRBJ2-3	TRBV3-1	.
TGTGCCAGCAGTTTCTTTCCGTTCTTCTATGGCTACACCTTC	CASSFFPFFYGYTF	.	TRBJ1-2	TRBV27	few
TGCGCCAGCAGCCAAGAGGGGGGACCTGGGGCCAACGAGCAGTACTTC	CASSQEGGPGANEQYF	.	TRBJ2-7	TRBV4-1	.
TGTGCCAGCAGTGACCTAGGGGTAGGGAACACTGAAGCTTTCTTT	CASSDLGVGNTEAFF	.	TRBJ1-1	TRBV28	many
TGTGCCAGCAGCCGCCGGGGAGGATTCGGAGAAGAGACCCAGTACTTC	CASSRRGGFGEETQYF	.	TRBJ2-5	TRBV7-3	.
TGTGCCAGCACCTTTGGGACTAGCGGTGACGGCGAGCAGTACTTC	CASTFGTSGDGEQYF	TRBD2	TRBJ2-7	TRBV7-2	.
TGTGCCAACATAGCGGGAGGCCCTGTCGATACGCAGTATTTT	CANIAGGPVDTQYF	TRBD2	TRBJ2-3	TRBV2	many
TGCAGCGCTGGGACTAGCGGGAGGGCCCAGTACTTC	CSAGTSGRAQYF	TRBD2	TRBJ2-5	TRBV29-1	.
TGCAGTGCCAGACCGGGACTAGCACCCTACGAGCAGTACTTC	CSARPGLAPYEQYF	TRBD2	TRBJ2-7	TRBV20-1	.
TGTGCCAGCAGGTACGACACGGGTTCCTATGGCTACACCTTC	CASRYDTGSYGYTF	.	TRBJ1-2	TRBV13	few
TGTGCCAGCAGCCCCGCGTCCACAGATGAAAAACTGTTTTTT	CASSPASTDEKLFF	.	TRBJ1-4	TRBV7-9	.
TGTGCCAGCATCCGGGACAGTCTAACCACCGGGGAGCTGTTTTTT	CASIRDSLTTGELFF	TRBD1	TRBJ2-2	TRBV6-1	many
TGTGCTAGTGGTTTGGAACAGGGAATTGGGGGTCAGCCCCAGCATTTT	CASGLEQGIGGQPQHF	.	TRBJ1-5	TRBV12-5	many
TGTGCCAGCAGCCAAGCTAGCGGCAATGAGCAGTTCTTC	CASSQASGNEQFF	TRBD2	TRBJ2-1	TRBV14	.
TGTGCCAGCAGTTTCTCCCTCGGGGCCAACGTCCTGACTTTC	CASSFSLGANVLTF	.	TRBJ2-6	TRBV12-3/TRBV12-4	many